A selection of T cell receptor beta chains follows, all from one sample in a study of T cell changes during pregnancy in multiple sclerosis. Method: immunoSEQ multiplex PCR; TCRdb's copy keeps in-frame clones and lacks some. The sample has 91,000 or so clones, approximately 92% seen once. This specimen consisted of peripheral blood, obtained after pregnancy. The receptors were sampled from a female donor with multiple sclerosis, enrolled in a pregnancy study. Both conserved end residues are trimmed from each CDR3. Each record gives: V gene, CDR3 protein.

v_call: TRBV14
cdr3_aa: ASSQVGRTVEAF

v_call: TRBV9
cdr3_aa: ASSVSGQGFAEAF

v_call: TRBV5-8
cdr3_aa: ASSRGGGTYNEQF

v_call: TRBV4-3
cdr3_aa: ASSQDLSVDQPQH

v_call: TRBV30
cdr3_aa: AWKGQGLHPYGYT

v_call: TRBV27
cdr3_aa: ATRRNTDTQY

v_call: TRBV27
cdr3_aa: ASSLLNTGELF

v_call: TRBV6-5
cdr3_aa: ARQGRNEKLF

v_call: TRBV9
cdr3_aa: ASSVVPSGHYNEQF

v_call: TRBV18
cdr3_aa: ASSPPSASSYEQY

v_call: TRBV19
cdr3_aa: ASRRDRVAYTEAF

v_call: TRBV5-1
cdr3_aa: ASSPGATNEKLF

v_call: TRBV5-6
cdr3_aa: ASSLAGVRETQY

v_call: TRBV7-9
cdr3_aa: ASSRFPPRDPETQY